This is a list of T cell receptor beta chains from one sample in a study of blood T cell repertoires in COVID-19. Measured with immunoSEQ multiplex PCR; TCRdb has only the in-frame clones, and not every one. The table has under 30,000 clones, about nine tenths seen once. Sequencing used peripheral blood. The source is a human donor in a cohort sampled during active COVID-19. The CDR3 runs from the conserved cysteine through the conserved F or W. The order of the fields is J gene, clone size, V gene, D gene, CDR3 DNA, CDR3 protein. The D gene is left open where the match is weak. Size values are once, few and many counts, or a class for expanded clones, and some rows have none.

TRBJ1-1,once,TRBV11-2,TRBD1,TGTGCCAGCAGCCCAGGACAGGGTGGGAACACTGAAGCTTTCTTT,CASSPGQGGNTEAFF
TRBJ1-5,NA,TRBV6-5,NA,TGTGCCAGCAGTTACTCGTTCCAGGGGCAGGGGCAGCCCCAGCATTTT,CASSYSFQGQGQPQHF
TRBJ1-5,NA,TRBV19,TRBD1,TGTGCCAGTAGTGTGACAGGGAATCAGCCCCAGCATTTT,CASSVTGNQPQHF
TRBJ2-1,NA,TRBV2,NA,TGTGCCAGCAGTCCTAACGGCAGGGGCAATGAGCAGTTCTTC,CASSPNGRGNEQFF
TRBJ1-2,NA,TRBV24-1,NA,TGTGCCACCAGTGGCAGGAGGGATGGCTACACCTTC,CATSGRRDGYTF
TRBJ1-1,NA,TRBV29-1,NA,TGCAGCGTTGAAAAGGCAGGTGGGAGGGGAGCTTTCTTT,CSVEKAGGRGAFF
TRBJ2-7,NA,TRBV9,TRBD2,TGTGCCAGCAGCGTAGGACTAGCGGGGGGGTACGAGCAGTACTTC,CASSVGLAGGYEQYF
TRBJ2-7,NA,TRBV3-1/TRBV3-2,TRBD2,TGTGCCAGCAGCCTCGACGGGACTAGCGGGGGGGTCTACGAGCAGTACTTC,CASSLDGTSGGVYEQYF
TRBJ1-6,NA,TRBV5-1,TRBD1,TGCGCCAGCAGCGACAGGGGCATAGCTTCACCCCTCCACTTT,CASSDRGIASPLHF
TRBJ2-1,NA,TRBV28,NA,TGTGCCAGCAGTTTACTCGGCGGTAACTACAATGAGCAGTTCTTC,CASSLLGGNYNEQFF
TRBJ1-1,NA,TRBV19,TRBD1,TGTGCCAGCCAGAACCAACGGAGCAGGGGGGCTGAAGCTTTCTTT,CASQNQRSRGAEAFF
TRBJ1-2,NA,TRBV14,TRBD1,TGTGCCAGCAGCCTTCAGGGGGCTGGGAACTATGGCTACACCTTC,CASSLQGAGNYGYTF
TRBJ2-3,NA,TRBV6-4,NA,TGTGCCAGCAGTGAAGGCGGGGAGACAGATACGCAGTATTTT,CASSEGGETDTQYF
TRBJ2-2,NA,TRBV7-6,TRBD2,TGTGCCAGCAGCTTAGGTTCTAGCGGAGCCGCGAACACCGGGGAGCTGTTTTTT,CASSLGSSGAANTGELFF
TRBJ1-2,NA,TRBV10-3,TRBD1,TGTGCCATCAGTGAGTCGGGACAGGGCTATGGCTACACCTTC,CAISESGQGYGYTF
TRBJ1-4,once,TRBV7-6,NA,TGTGCCAGCAGCCCACTAGGGGCCCAAACAGGGCGTTCAACTAATGAAAAACTGTTTTTT,CASSPLGAQTGRSTNEKLFF
TRBJ2-2,NA,TRBV4-2,TRBD2,TGTGCCAGCAGCCCCCTAAGCGGGAGCGGGGGGGGGTACACCGGGGAGCTGTTTTTT,CASSPLSGSGGGYTGELFF
TRBJ2-5,NA,TRBV7-8,TRBD2,TGTGCCAGCAAAGGGGGTGCGGGAGGCGAGACCCAGTACTTC,CASKGGAGGETQYF
TRBJ1-5,NA,TRBV7-2,NA,TGTGCCAGCAGCTTAGCAGATCAGGGTCCCGCCAATCAGCCCCAGCATTTT,CASSLADQGPANQPQHF
TRBJ2-7,NA,TRBV29-1,TRBD2,TGCAGCGTTTTGATTACTAGCGGGAGATCGGGCGAGCAGTACTTC,CSVLITSGRSGEQYF
TRBJ2-3,NA,TRBV7-8,NA,TGTGCCAGCAGCTTATTCGGCCCAGGGGATTTAGGAGATACGCAGTATTTT,CASSLFGPGDLGDTQYF
TRBJ2-3,NA,TRBV11-2,TRBD1,TGTGCCAGCAGCTCCACAGGGGAGACGCAGTATTTT,CASSSTGETQYF
TRBJ2-2,NA,TRBV7-8,TRBD1,TGTGCCAGCAGCTTAGGTGCAGGGGGCAAATCCGGGGAGCTGTTTTTT,CASSLGAGGKSGELFF
TRBJ1-2,NA,TRBV7-9,NA,TGTGCCAGCAGCCCACTCGGGGAGGCCTCGGTGCGTGGCTACACCTTC,CASSPLGEASVRGYTF
TRBJ2-2,few,TRBV5-6,NA,TGTGCCAGCAGCTTGCAATCAGGTTACACCGGGGAGCTGTTTTTT,CASSLQSGYTGELFF
TRBJ2-2,NA,TRBV9,NA,TGTGCCAGCAGCGTAGTCGAAAGAGGCGCCGGGGAGCTGTTTTTT,CASSVVERGAGELFF
TRBJ2-7,NA,TRBV5-8,TRBD1,TGTGCCAGCAGCTGGCAGGGGGCGTCCGAGCAGTACTTC,CASSWQGASEQYF
TRBJ2-3,NA,TRBV2,TRBD1,TGTGCCAGCAGCCCCGGGACAGGGGCCTTGACTAGCACAGATACGCAGTATTTT,CASSPGTGALTSTDTQYF
TRBJ1-3,NA,TRBV4-1,TRBD1,TGCGCCAGCAGCACCCAGGTCCCGGGACAGGGGTCTGGAAACACCATATATTTT,CASSTQVPGQGSGNTIYF
TRBJ2-6,NA,TRBV27,TRBD1,TGTGCCAGCAGTTTGTTGACAGGGGGCGCTGGGGCCAACGTCCTGACTTTC,CASSLLTGGAGANVLTF
TRBJ1-1,NA,TRBV6-2/TRBV6-3,NA,TGTGCCAGCAGTTACTCGAAGGTCCCCAGGGGCCCGATGAACACTGAAGCTTTCTTT,CASSYSKVPRGPMNTEAFF
TRBJ2-6,NA,TRBV7-3,TRBD1,TGTGCCAGCAGCTTAACAATTCGGCAGGGGGCAGGAGCCAACGTCCTGACTTTC,CASSLTIRQGAGANVLTF
TRBJ1-2,NA,TRBV3-1/TRBV3-2,TRBD1,TGTGCCAGCAGCCCCGGGACAGTGTATGGCTACACCTTC,CASSPGTVYGYTF
TRBJ2-5,NA,TRBV2,NA,TGTGCCAGCAGTGATTTATTGACAAAGAAAGAGACCCAGTACTTC,CASSDLLTKKETQYF
TRBJ1-1,NA,TRBV28,NA,TGTGCCAGCAGGTCAGGGCTGGGGAACACTGAAGCTTTCTTT,CASRSGLGNTEAFF
TRBJ1-2,NA,TRBV5-1,NA,TGCGCCAGCAGGGTCGACGGGGGGTATGGCTACACCTTC,CASRVDGGYGYTF
TRBJ1-3,NA,TRBV19,NA,TGTGCCAGTAGTATAGGCGGGTTTGGAAACACCATATATTTT,CASSIGGFGNTIYF
TRBJ1-2,NA,TRBV11-1,NA,TGTGCCAGCTCGCCCGGGGAGGGGTATCACACCTTC,CASSPGEGYHTF
TRBJ1-1,NA,TRBV6-5,NA,TGTGCCAGCTCAGCCGGGGCCAGGGGTGAAGCTTTCTTT,CASSAGARGEAFF
TRBJ1-2,NA,TRBV28,NA,TGTGCCAGCACGTCACAGGGTTTCGGCTACACCTTC,CASTSQGFGYTF
TRBJ2-7,NA,TRBV3-1/TRBV3-2,NA,TGTGCCAGCATCTGGCCGTGGGGCGGGGTTTACGAGCAGTACTTC,CASIWPWGGVYEQYF
TRBJ2-2,NA,TRBV4-3,NA,TGCGCCAGCAGCCACGGGCGGGCGAACACCGGGGAGCTGTTTTTT,CASSHGRANTGELFF
TRBJ2-7,NA,TRBV7-9,NA,TGTGCCAGCAGCAATACCGCCCGCGAGGAGCAGTACTTC,CASSNTAREEQYF
TRBJ1-2,once,TRBV9,NA,TGTGCCAGCAGCGTAGCACTAAAGAATGGGGGCCGGGGCTACACCTTC,CASSVALKNGGRGYTF
TRBJ2-7,NA,TRBV5-1,TRBD1,TGCGCCAGCAGCCCGGGACAGGGGGCGATTGAGCAGTACTTC,CASSPGQGAIEQYF